This T cell receptor beta chain was sequenced during a study of control samples from healthy donors and cancer patients (dated by TCRdb to about 2020). This clone turned up a few times. There is no known antigen for this receptor. No much larger clonotype is one base removed from it; base qualities were not supplied. At the junction V is shortened by 2 bases and J by 3 bases, with 3 bases in between. Inclusive of the bounding cysteine and phenylalanine, the CDR3 is 12 residues long. The retained sequence is limited to the CDR3, 36 bases, with the frame set at the first base. The germline V gene sets CDR1 to SGHTA and CDR2 to FQGNSA. Preparation of the library involved the immunoSEQ multiplex PCR assay. TCRdb's version of the immuneACCESS table is confined to in-frame rearrangements and falls short of the full clone set. An unresolved V gene accounts for under half of the shortfall where checked; the remainder is of unknown origin. For this sample the table gives about 28,000 clones, of which around 80% were detected only once. Clones ranked in the top ten supply about 20% of the sample.

Sequencing was performed on PBMCs. The receptor's source is a man in his 60s with head and neck cancer. The V gene is TRBV7-2 and the J gene is TRBJ2-3, with the D gene call left open. The sequenced DNA: TGTGCCAGCAGCTTAATGACAGATACGCAGTATTTT. Its product reads: CASSLMTDTQYF.